This TCR beta chain appears in the sequencing data of a study of identical twins. TCRdb reprocessed the 5' RACE reads via MiXCR and lists one record per CDR3 protein. The sample consists of around 490,000 distinct CDR3 sequences, 14% of them appearing once. The CDR3 sequence is 16 residues long. V gave up 2 bases and J gave up 0 bases, with 14 bases separating them. Germline V CDR1 and CDR2: SGHAT, FQNNGV. These same data were also listed under a study on yellow fever vaccine responses in identical twins.

The TCR originated in a woman younger than 35 in good health. Sequencing was carried out using CD4+ T cells sorted from blood. V usage is TRBV11-2 and J usage is TRBJ2-7; D unclear. This chain's CDR3 is CASSLRSAALSYEQYF. Written as DNA, the CDR3 is TGTGCCAGCAGCTTACGGTCGGCAGCCCTCTCCTACGAGCAGTACTTC.